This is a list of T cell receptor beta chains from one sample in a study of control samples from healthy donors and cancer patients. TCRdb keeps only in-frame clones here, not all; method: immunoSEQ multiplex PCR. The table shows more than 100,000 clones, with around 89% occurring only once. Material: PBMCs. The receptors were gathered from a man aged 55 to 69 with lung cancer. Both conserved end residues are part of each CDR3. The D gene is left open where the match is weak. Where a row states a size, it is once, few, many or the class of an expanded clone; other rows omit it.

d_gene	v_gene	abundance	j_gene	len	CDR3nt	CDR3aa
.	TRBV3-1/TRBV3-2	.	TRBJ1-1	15	TGTGCCAGCAGCCGGGACCACGGGGGCCGGGTTGAAGCTTTCTTT	CASSRDHGGRVEAFF
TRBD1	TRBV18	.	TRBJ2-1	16	TGTGCCAGCTCACCACTTCGGGACAGGGAGTACAATGAGCAGTTCTTC	CASSPLRDREYNEQFF
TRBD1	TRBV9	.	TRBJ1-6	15	TGTGCCAGCAGCGTTAGGCCGGGACAGAATTCACCCCTCCACTTT	CASSVRPGQNSPLHF
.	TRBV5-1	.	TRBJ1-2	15	TGCGCCAGCAGCCCAGGCCCTGGAAGTAACTATGGCTACACCTTC	CASSPGPGSNYGYTF
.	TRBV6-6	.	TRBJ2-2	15	TGTGCCAGCGAAACGCGATGGGCGCAGAGCGGGGAGCTGTTTTTT	CASETRWAQSGELFF
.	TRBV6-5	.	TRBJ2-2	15	TGTGCCAGCTTAAACCGGGCCCTAAACACCGGGGAGCTGTTTTTT	CASLNRALNTGELFF
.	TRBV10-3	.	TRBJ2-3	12	TGTGCCATCAGTCAGGGGACAGATACGCAGTATTTT	CAISQGTDTQYF
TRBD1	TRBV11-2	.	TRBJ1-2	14	TGTGCCAGCAACCTTCGGGGGGCAGGGGGTGGCTACACCTTC	CASNLRGAGGGYTF
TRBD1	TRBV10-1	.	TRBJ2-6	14	TGCGCCAGCAGCGACAGGGCTGGGGCCAACGTCCTGACTTTC	CASSDRAGANVLTF
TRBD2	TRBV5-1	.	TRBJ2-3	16	TGCGCCAGCAGGTTAACTAGCGGCGGTAGCACAGATACGCAGTATTTT	CASRLTSGGSTDTQYF
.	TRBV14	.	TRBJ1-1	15	TGTGCCAGCAGTCTTAGGAGGGAGAGGAACACTGAAGCTTTCTTT	CASSLRRERNTEAFF
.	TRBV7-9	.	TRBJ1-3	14	TGTGCCAGCAGCTTAGGACAGCCCGGAAACACCATATATTTT	CASSLGQPGNTIYF
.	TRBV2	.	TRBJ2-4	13	TGTGCCAGCACTTGGGACGGCTCAAACATTCAGTACTTC	CASTWDGSNIQYF
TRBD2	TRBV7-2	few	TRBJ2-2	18	TGTGCCAGCAGCACGGGACTAGCGGGGGCTTCGAACACCGGGGAGCTGTTTTTT	CASSTGLAGASNTGELFF
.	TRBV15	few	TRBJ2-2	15	TGTGCCACCAGCAGAGGAGTGGGGGACACCGGGGAGCTGTTTTTT	CATSRGVGDTGELFF
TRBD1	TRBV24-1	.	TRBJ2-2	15	TGTGCCACCAGTGGTGGGGACAGGGCAGCCGGGGAGCTGTTTTTT	CATSGGDRAAGELFF
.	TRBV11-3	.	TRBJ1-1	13	TGTGCCAGCAGCACCGGGCGGGACACTGAAGCTTTCTTT	CASSTGRDTEAFF
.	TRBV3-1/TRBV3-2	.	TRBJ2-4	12	TGTGCCAGCAGCCAAGATGACAGGTTTCAGTACTTC	CASSQDDRFQYF
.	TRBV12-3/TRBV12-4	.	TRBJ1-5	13	TGTGCCAGCACAGGGCTGAGCAATCAGCCCCAGCATTTT	CASTGLSNQPQHF
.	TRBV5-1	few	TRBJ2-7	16	TGCGCCAGCAGCTTGGGGACGACGACCTCCGCCTACGAGCAGTACTTC	CASSLGTTTSAYEQYF
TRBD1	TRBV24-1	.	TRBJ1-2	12	TGTGCCACCAGCAAGACAGGGTATGGCTACACCTTC	CATSKTGYGYTF
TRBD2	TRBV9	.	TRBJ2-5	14	TGTGCCAGCAGCTCTAGCGGGGGACAAGAGACCCAGTACTTC	CASSSSGGQETQYF
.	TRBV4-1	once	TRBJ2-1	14	TGCGCCAGCAGCCAAGAGTGGGACTACAATGAGCAGTTCTTC	CASSQEWDYNEQFF